This T cell receptor (beta chain) was recovered during a study of blood T cells in healthy people across ages. Study details: Capture by template switching was about one barcoded beta molecule per two T cells.

Individuals who donated were healthy Caucasians from Russia aged about 6 to 100. Primed by a sample-barcoded 5' primer and a J-beta primer mix, a second PCR proceeded for about 6 to 11 cycles. Each cDNA molecule received a tag from a template-switch adaptor that had 12 random nucleotides. All samples yielded 3 million or more CDR3-containing paired-end reads. Each CDR3 protein gets one entry after TCRdb re-called the 5' RACE reads with MiXCR. The sample has about 1,400,000 distinct CDR3 sequences, around two fifths seen once; the top ten hold less than 8%. Germline CDR1 is SGHTA and CDR2 is FQGTGA. Trimming shortened V by 5 bases and J by 4 bases, and 8 bases separated the two germline ends. This CDR3 has 13 amino acids.

J is TRBJ2-2 and V is TRBV7-3; D gene uncertain. The source material was blood. The source of this sequence is a woman under 30 in good health. The CDR3 sequence: CASSMGVTGELFF. CDR3 nucleotides: TGTGCCAGCAGCATGGGTGTCACCGGGGAGCTGTTTTTT.